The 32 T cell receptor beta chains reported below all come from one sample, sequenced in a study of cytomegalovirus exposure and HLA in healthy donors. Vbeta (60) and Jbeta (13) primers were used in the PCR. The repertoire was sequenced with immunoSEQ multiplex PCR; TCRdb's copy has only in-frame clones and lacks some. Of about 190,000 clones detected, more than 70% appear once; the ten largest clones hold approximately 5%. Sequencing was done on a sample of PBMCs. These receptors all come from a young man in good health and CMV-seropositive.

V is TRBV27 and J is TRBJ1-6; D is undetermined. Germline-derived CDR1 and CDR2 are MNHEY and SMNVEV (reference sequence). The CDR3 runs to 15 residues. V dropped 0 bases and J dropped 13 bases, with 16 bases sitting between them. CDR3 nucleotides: TGTGCCAGCAGTTTATCGGCATGGGCCCCCAGTCCCCTCCACTTT. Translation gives CASSLSAWAPSPLHF.

In DNA form, the CDR3 reads TGTGCCAGCAGTCCCCTACAGCTTTTCTTTCCTGAAGCTTTCTTT. Its protein product is CASSPLQLFFPEAFF. The chain joins TRBV11-2 to TRBJ1-1; D not certain. The CDR3 totals 15 residues. Germline V CDR1 and CDR2: SGHAT, FQNNGV. V was pared by 6 bases and J by 6 bases, with 20 bases between. Full variable domain (outside the CDR3, taken from reference TRBV11-2 and TRBJ1-1): EAGVAQSPRYKIIEKRQSVAFWCNPISGHATLYWYQQILGQGPKLLIQFQNNGVVDDSQLPKDRFSAERLKGVDSTLKIQPAKLEDSAVYLCASSPLQLFFPEAFFGQGTRLTVV.

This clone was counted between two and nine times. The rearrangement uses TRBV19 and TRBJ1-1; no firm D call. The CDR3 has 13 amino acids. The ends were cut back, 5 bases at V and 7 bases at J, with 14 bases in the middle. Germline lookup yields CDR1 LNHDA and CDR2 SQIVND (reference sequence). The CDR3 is CASSHQEGGEAFF. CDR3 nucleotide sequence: TGTGCCAGTAGTCATCAGGAGGGAGGTGAAGCTTTCTTT.

This chain's CDR3 is CAIKEDRSYEQYF. The CDR3 DNA is TGTGCCATCAAGGAGGACAGGTCGTACGAGCAGTACTTC. The chain carries TRBV10-3 and TRBJ2-7; 7 bases are a match to TRBD1. After removal of 7 bases from V and 4 bases from J, the junction contained 7 bases not matched to a gene. The CDR3 covers 13 residues. Germline CDR1 is ENHRY and CDR2 is SYGVKD.

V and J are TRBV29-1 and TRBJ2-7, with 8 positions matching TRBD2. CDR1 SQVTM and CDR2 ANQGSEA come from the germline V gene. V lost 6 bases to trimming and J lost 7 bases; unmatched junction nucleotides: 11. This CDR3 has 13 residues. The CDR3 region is CSVYASAGGEQYF. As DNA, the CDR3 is TGCAGCGTGTACGCCTCCGCGGGAGGAGAGCAGTACTTC.

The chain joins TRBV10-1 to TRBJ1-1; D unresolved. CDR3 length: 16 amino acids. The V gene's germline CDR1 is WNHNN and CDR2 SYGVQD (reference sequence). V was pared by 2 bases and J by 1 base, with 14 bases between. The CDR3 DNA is TGCGCCAGCAGTGAGAAGGGTACTACTAGGAACACTGAAGCTTTCTTT. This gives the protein CASSEKGTTRNTEAFF.

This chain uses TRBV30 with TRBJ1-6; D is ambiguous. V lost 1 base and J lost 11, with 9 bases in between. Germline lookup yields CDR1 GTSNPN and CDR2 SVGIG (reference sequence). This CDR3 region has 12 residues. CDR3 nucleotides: TGTGCCTGGAGTGAACAGAGAACACCCCTCCACTTT. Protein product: CAWSEQRTPLHF.

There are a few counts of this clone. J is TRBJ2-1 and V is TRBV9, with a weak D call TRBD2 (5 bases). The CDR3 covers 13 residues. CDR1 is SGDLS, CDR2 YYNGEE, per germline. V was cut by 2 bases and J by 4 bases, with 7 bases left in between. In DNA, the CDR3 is TGTGCCAGCAGCGTTCGGGGTTACAATGAGCAGTTCTTC. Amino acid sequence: CASSVRGYNEQFF. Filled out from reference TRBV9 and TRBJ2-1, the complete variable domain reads DSGVTQTPKHLITATGQRVTLRCSPRSGDLSVYWYQQSLDQGLQFLIQYYNGEERAKGNILERFSAQQFPDLHSELNLSSLELGDSALYFCASSVRGYNEQFFGPGTRLTVL.

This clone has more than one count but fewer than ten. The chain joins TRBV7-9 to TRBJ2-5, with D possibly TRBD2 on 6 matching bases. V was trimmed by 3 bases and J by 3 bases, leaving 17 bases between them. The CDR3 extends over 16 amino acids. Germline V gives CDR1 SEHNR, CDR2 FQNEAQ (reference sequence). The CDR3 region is CASSFGLTRSEETQYF. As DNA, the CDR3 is TGTGCCAGCAGCTTTGGACTAACAAGATCGGAAGAGACCCAGTACTTC.

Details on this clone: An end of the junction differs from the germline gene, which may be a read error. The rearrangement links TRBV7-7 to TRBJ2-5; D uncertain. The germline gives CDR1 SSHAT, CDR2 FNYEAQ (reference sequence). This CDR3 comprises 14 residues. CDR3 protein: CASSLVSLQETQYF. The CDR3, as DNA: TGTGCTAGCAGCTTAGTCTCTCTTCAAGAGACCCAGTACTTC.

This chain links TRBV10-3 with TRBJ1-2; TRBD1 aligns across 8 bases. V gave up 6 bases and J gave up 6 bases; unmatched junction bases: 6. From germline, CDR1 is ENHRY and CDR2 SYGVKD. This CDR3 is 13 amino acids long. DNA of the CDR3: TGTGCCATCAGCGAGGACAGGGCGGATGGCTACACCTTC. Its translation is CAISEDRADGYTF.

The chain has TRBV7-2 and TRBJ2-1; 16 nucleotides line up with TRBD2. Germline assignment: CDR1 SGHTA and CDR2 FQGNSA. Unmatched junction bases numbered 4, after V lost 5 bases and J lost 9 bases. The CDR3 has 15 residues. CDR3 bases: TGTGCCAGCAGCCCGGGACTAGCGGGAGGGGTTGAGCAGTTCTTC. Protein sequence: CASSPGLAGGVEQFF.

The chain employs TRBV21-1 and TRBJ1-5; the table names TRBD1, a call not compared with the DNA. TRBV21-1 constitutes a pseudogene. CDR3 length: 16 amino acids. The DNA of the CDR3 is TGTGCCAGCAGCCTACGGATGACAGTGCACAATCAGCCCCAGCATTTT. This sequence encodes CASSLRMTVHNQPQHF.

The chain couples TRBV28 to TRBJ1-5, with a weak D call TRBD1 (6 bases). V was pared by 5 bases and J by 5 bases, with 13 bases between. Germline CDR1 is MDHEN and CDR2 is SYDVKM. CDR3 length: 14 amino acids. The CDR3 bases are TGTGCCAGCAGTCCCGGGACACTTTATCAGCCCCAGCATTTT. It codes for CASSPGTLYQPQHF.

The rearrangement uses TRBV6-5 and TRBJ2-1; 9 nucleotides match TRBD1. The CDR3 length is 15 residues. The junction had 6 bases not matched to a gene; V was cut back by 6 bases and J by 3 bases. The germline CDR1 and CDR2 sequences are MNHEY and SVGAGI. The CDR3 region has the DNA TGTGCCAGCAGCCACAGGGGGCTTTACTACAATGAGCAGTTCTTC. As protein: CASSHRGLYYNEQFF.

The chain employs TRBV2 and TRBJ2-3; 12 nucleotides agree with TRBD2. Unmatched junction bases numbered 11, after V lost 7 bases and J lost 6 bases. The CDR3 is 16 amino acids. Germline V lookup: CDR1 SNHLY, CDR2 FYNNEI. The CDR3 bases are TGTGCCAGCACTTTCGAACTAGCGGGAGGTCAGGATACGCAGTATTTT. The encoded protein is CASTFELAGGQDTQYF.

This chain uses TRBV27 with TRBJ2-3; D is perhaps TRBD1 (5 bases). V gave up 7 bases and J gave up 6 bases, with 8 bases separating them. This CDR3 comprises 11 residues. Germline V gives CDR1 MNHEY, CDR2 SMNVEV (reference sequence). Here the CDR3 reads CASKGWDTQYF. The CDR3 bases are TGTGCCAGCAAGGGGTGGGATACGCAGTATTTT.

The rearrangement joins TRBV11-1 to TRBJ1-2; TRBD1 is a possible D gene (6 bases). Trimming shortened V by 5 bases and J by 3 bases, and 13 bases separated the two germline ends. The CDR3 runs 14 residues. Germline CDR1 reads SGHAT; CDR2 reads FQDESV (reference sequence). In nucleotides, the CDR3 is TGTGCCAGCAGCGCCCGGGACACCGACTATGGCTACACCTTC. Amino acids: CASSARDTDYGYTF.

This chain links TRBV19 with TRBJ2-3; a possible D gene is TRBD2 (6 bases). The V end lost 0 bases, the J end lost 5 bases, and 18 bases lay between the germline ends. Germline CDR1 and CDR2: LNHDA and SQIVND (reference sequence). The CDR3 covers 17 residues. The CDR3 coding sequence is TGTGCCAGTAGTATAGATCGTGGAACGGGAGTGGGAGATACGCAGTATTTT. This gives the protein CASSIDRGTGVGDTQYF.

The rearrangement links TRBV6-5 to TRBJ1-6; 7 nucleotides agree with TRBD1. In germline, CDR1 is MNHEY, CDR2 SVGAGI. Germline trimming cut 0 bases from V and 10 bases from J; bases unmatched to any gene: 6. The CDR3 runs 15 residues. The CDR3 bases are TGTGCCAGCAGTTACTCGATGGGACAGAGATCACCCCTCCACTTT. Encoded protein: CASSYSMGQRSPLHF.

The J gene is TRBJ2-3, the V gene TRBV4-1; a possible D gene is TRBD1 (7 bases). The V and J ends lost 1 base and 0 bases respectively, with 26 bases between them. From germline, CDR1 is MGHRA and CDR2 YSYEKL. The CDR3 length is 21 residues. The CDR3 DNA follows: TGCGCCAGCAGCCAAGTTGGTGGGGACCCAGGGGGGTTCTTTAGCACAGATACGCAGTATTTT. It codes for CASSQVGGDPGGFFSTDTQYF.

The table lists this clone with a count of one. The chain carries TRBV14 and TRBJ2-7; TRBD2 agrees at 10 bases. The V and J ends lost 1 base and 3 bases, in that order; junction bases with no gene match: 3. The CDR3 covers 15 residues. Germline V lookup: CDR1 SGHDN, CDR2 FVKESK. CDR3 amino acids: CASSQGVAGGYEQYF. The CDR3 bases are TGTGCCAGCAGCCAAGGGGTAGCGGGGGGCTACGAGCAGTACTTC.

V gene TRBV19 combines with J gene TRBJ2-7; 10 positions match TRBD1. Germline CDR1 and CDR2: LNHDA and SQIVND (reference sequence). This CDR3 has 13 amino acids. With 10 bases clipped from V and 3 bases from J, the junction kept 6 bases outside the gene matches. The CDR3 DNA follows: TGTGCCACTAAAAGGACAGGGGGCTACGAGCAGTACTTC. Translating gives CATKRTGGYEQYF.

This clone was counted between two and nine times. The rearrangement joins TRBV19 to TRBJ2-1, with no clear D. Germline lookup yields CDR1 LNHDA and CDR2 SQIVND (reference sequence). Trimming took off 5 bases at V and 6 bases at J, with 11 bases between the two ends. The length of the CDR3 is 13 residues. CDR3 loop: CASSAGRVNEQFF. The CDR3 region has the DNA TGTGCCAGTAGTGCCGGCCGGGTCAATGAGCAGTTCTTC.

The CDR3 sequence: CASSLGFLAPTNEKLFF. CDR3 bases: TGTGCCAGCAGCTTGGGTTTTTTGGCTCCAACTAATGAAAAACTGTTTTTT. The V gene is TRBV5-8, the J gene TRBJ1-4; D remains ambiguous. This CDR3 has 17 amino acids. From germline, CDR1 is SGHTS and CDR2 YDEGEE. V was shortened by 0 bases and J by 0 bases, with 12 bases between the two germline ends.

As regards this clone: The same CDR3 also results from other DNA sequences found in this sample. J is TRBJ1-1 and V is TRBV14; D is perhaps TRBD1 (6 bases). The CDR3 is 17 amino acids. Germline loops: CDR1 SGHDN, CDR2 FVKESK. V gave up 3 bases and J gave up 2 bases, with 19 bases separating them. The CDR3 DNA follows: TGTGCCAGCAGCCAGGGGGGGGCGGGGGGGATCAACACTGAAGCTTTCTTT. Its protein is CASSQGGAGGINTEAFF.

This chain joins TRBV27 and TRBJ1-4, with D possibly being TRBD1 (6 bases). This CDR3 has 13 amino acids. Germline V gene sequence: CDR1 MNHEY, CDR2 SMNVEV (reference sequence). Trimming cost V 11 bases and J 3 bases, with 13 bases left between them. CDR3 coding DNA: TGTGCCTCTCGGGGGGCAGCTAATGAAAAACTGTTTTTT. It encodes CASRGAANEKLFF.

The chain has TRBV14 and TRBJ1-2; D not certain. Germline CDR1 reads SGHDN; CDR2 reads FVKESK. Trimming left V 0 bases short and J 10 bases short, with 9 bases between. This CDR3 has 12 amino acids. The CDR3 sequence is CASSQERSDYTF. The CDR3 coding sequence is TGTGCCAGCAGCCAAGAGCGTAGCGACTACACCTTC.

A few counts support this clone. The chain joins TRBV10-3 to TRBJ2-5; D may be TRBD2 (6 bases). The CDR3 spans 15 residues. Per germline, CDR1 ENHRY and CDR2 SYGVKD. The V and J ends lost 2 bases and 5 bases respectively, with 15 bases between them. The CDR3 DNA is TGTGCCATCAGTGAGGGAGGGTCCGGGTTGGAGACCCAGTACTTC. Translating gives CAISEGGSGLETQYF.

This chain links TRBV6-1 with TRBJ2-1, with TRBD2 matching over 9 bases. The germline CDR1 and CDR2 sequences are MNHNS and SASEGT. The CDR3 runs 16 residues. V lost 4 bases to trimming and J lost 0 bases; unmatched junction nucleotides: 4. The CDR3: CASSAERGVSYNEQFF. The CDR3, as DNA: TGTGCCAGCAGTGCTGAGCGGGGGGTCTCCTACAATGAGCAGTTCTTC.

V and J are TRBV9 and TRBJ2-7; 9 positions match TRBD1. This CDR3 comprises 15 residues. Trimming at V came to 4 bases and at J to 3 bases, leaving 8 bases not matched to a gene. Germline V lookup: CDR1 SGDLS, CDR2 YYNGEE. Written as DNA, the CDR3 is TGTGCCAGCAGCCCGCGGACAGGGGCAGTCTACGAGCAGTACTTC. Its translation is CASSPRTGAVYEQYF.

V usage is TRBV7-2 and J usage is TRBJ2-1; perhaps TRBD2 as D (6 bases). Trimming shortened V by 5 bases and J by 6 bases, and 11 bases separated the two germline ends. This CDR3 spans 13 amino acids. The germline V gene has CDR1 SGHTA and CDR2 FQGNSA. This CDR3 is CASSRDLLNEQFF. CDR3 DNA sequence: TGTGCCAGCAGCCGGGACTTACTCAATGAGCAGTTCTTC.